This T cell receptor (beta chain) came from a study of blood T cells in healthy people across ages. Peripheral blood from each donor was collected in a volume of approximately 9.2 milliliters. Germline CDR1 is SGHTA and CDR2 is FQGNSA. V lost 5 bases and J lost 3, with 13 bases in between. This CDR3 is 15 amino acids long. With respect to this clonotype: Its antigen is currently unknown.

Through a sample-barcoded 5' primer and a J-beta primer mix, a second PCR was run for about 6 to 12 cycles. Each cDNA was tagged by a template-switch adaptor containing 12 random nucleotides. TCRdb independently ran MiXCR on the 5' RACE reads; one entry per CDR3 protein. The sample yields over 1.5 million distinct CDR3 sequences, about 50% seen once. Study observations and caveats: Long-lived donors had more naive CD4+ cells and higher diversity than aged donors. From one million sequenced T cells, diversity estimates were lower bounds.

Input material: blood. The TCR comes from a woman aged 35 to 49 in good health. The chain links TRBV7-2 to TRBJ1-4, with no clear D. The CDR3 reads CASSTAREANEKLFF. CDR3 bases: TGTGCCAGCAGCACTGCTAGGGAGGCTAATGAAAAACTGTTTTTT.